This T cell receptor (beta chain) was sequenced during a study of monozygotic twins with inflammatory bowel disease. The germline V gene encodes CDR1 SEHNR and CDR2 FQNEAQ (reference sequence). This CDR3 has 13 residues. With the 5' RACE reads reprocessed, TCRdb shows one record per CDR3 protein and no DNA. The sample spans approximately 400,000 distinct CDR3 sequences; the ten largest clones claim just over 2.5%. This chain uses TRBV7-9 with TRBJ1-1. The TCR originated in a human donor with ulcerative colitis or Crohn's disease, or a healthy co-twin of an affected twin (not recorded which). Sequenced input: blood. The CDR3 region is CASSSRVETEAFF.